This T cell receptor beta chain was identified during a study of blood T cell repertoires in COVID-19. At the level of the study: Researchers got acute and convalescent COVID-19 samples from the United States, Italy and Spain. PBMCs, B-cell-depleted T cells, or T cells were the source of the cDNA or gDNA that made up the material.

Germline assignment: CDR1 SNHLY and CDR2 FYNNEI. The CDR3 sequence is 17 residues long. V was pared by 2 bases and J by 1 base, with 9 bases of the junction left unmatched. Authors' analysis steps: For nucleated cells, counts were estimated from reference gene primer amplification. Some clones are missing from TCRdb's copy, which holds only in-frame ones; the method was immunoSEQ multiplex PCR. That table gives V, J and clone size, and the DNA gave D and trimming. The table records 150,000 to 200,000 clones, about 85% of them present only once. The receptor's source is a human donor with acute or convalescent COVID-19. The donor label of this sample is uncertain. The V and J genes are TRBV2 and TRBJ2-3, with TRBD1 matching 7 bases. Material: peripheral blood. The CDR3 nucleotides read TGTGCCAGCAGTGAATCAGTAAGGGGGCGCGGCACAGATACGCAGTATTTT. Protein sequence: CASSESVRGRGTDTQYF.